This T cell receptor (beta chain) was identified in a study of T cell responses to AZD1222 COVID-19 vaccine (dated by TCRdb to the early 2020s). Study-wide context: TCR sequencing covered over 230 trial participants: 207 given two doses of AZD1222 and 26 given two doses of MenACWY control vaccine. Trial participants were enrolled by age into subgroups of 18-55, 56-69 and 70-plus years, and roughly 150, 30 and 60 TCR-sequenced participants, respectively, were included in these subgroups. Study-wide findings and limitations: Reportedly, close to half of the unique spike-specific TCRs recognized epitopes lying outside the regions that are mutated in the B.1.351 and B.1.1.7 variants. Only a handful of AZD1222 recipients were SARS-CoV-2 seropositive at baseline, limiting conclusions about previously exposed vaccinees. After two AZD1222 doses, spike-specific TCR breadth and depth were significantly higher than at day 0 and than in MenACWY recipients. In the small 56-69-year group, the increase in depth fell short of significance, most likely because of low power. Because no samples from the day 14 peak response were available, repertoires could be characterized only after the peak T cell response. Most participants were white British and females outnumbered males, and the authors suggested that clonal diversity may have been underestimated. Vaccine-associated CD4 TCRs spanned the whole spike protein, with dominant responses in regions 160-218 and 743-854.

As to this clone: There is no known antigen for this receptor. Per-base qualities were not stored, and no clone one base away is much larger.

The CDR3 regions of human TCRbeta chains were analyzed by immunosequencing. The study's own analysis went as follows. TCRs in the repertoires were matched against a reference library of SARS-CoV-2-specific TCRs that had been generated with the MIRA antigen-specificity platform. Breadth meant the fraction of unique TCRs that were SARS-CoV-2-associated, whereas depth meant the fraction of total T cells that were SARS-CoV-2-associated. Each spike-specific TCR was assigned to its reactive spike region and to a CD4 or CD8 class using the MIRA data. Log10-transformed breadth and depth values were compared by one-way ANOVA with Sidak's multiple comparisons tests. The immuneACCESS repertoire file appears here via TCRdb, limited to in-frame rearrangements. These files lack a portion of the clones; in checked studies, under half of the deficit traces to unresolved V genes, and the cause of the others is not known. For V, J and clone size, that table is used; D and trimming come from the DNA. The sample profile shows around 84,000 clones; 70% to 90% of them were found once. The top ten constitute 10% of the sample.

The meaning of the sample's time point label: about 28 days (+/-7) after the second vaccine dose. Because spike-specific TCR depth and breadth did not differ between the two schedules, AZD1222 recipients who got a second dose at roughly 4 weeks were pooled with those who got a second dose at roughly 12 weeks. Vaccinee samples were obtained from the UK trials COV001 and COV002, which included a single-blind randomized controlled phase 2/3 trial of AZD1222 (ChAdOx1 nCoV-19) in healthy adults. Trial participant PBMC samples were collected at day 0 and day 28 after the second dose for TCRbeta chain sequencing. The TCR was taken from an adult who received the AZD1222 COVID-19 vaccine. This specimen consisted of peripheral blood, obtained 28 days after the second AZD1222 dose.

The CDR3 in this case is CASLRTGYGYTF. The nucleotides are TGTGCCAGCCTGAGGACCGGCTATGGCTACACCTTC. This sequence uses TRBV6-5 and TRBJ1-2; no confident D gene assignment can be made. From a lookup of the germline V gene, CDR1 and CDR2 are MNHEY and SVGAGI. Including the terminal cysteine and phenylalanine, the CDR3 comprises 12 residues. The kept DNA is CDR3 alone, 36 bases in frame from the first base. V and J are truncated by 8 bases and 4 bases respectively, leaving an intervening sequence of 11 bases.